Each of the 25 T cell receptor beta chains below was sequenced from the same sample in a study of blood T cells in healthy people across ages. Combining a sample-barcoded 5' primer with a J-beta primer mix, a second PCR ran for roughly 6 to 11 cycles. TCRdb reprocessed the 5' RACE reads via MiXCR and lists one record per CDR3 protein. The sample contains 1.5 million to 2 million distinct CDR3 sequences, approximately 32% of which appear only once. Sequencing input: blood. The receptors come from a woman aged 25 to 39 in good health.

The rearrangement uses TRBV5-1 and TRBJ2-4; 7 bases agree with TRBD1. CDR3 length: 18 amino acids. Germline V gene sequence: CDR1 SGHRS, CDR2 YFSETQ. The V and J ends lost 2 bases and 4 bases, in that order; junction bases with no gene match: 15. The CDR3 is CASSLPRQGPMGKNIQYF. The DNA of the CDR3 is TGCGCCAGCAGCTTACCACGACAGGGTCCCATGGGGAAAAACATTCAGTACTTC.

A word on this clonotype: One end of the junction does not line up with germline, which may come from a read error. V usage is TRBV28 and J usage is TRBJ2-1; no clear D gene. The germline V gene encodes CDR1 MDHEN and CDR2 SYDVKM. CDR3 size: 12 residues. In nucleotides, the CDR3 is TGTGCCAGCAGACCAAGCTACAGTGAGCAGTTCTTC. It yields the protein CASRPSYSEQFF.

This clonotype was observed a few times. J is TRBJ2-3 and V is TRBV10-2; unclear D gene. Germline lookup yields CDR1 WSHSY and CDR2 SAAADI. This CDR3 comprises 12 residues. V lost 7 bases and J lost 6, with 11 bases in between. DNA for the CDR3: TGCGCCAGCACCTCGCTCACGGATACGCAGTATTTT. Protein sequence: CASTSLTDTQYF.

The CDR3: CASSGGAGPNQPQHF. The CDR3, as DNA: TGTGCCAGCAGTGGAGGGGCAGGGCCCAATCAGCCCCAGCATTTT. The chain is built from TRBV2 and TRBJ1-5; tentatively, D is TRBD1 (5 bases). Germline V gene lookup returns CDR1 SNHLY and CDR2 FYNNEI. Trimming removed 4 bases from V and 3 bases from J, with 13 bases in between. The CDR3 has 15 residues.

The genes are TRBV7-9 and TRBJ1-1, with D uncertain. The CDR3 spans 15 residues. With 5 bases removed from V and 1 base from J, the gap between germline ends came to 14 bases. The germline gives CDR1 SEHNR, CDR2 FQNEAQ (reference sequence). CDR3 loop: CASSVRKDWNTEAFF. In nucleotides, the CDR3 is TGTGCCAGCAGCGTGCGGAAGGATTGGAACACTGAAGCTTTCTTT.

This clonotype was counted at least ten times. This chain links TRBV4-1 with TRBJ2-5; D is unresolved. V was pared by 4 bases and J by 9 bases, with 21 bases between. The CDR3 totals 15 residues. Germline values: CDR1 MGHRA, CDR2 YSYEKL. CDR3 loop: CASSLIVLRMDSQYF. CDR3 bases: TGCGCCAGCAGCCTCATAGTCCTCCGTATGGATTCCCAGTACTTC.

This rearrangement joins TRBV12-3 or TRBV12-4 to TRBJ2-1, with D possibly being TRBD2 (5 bases). The V gene lost 10 bases and the J gene lost 0 bases, with 16 bases spanning the gap. CDR3 size: 15 residues. CDR3 in DNA: TGTGCCACTCGGGGTCTAGTACCCTCCTACAATGAGCAGTTCTTC. Protein product: CATRGLVPSYNEQFF.

This clonotype has only a few counts. The CDR3 reads CAISESGQVNTEAFF. The CDR3 DNA follows: TGTGCCATCAGTGAGTCAGGGCAGGTCAACACTGAAGCTTTCTTT. This rearrangement joins TRBV10-3 to TRBJ1-1, with no clear D. The CDR3 spans 15 residues. In germline, CDR1 is ENHRY, CDR2 SYGVKD. V was clipped by 0 bases and J by 2 bases, with 10 bases between them.

The V gene is TRBV2, the J gene TRBJ2-3; no definite D call. In germline, CDR1 is SNHLY, CDR2 FYNNEI. The CDR3 loop spans 11 amino acids. V was cut by 7 bases and J by 4 bases, with 6 bases left in between. The CDR3, as DNA: TGTGCCAGCATTAAGGCAGATACGCAGTATTTT. Protein product: CASIKADTQYF.

This clonotype has only a few counts. V is TRBV6-6 and J is TRBJ2-3, with 12 bases that match TRBD2. This CDR3 contains 16 residues. Germline-derived CDR1 and CDR2 are MNHNY and SVGAGI (reference sequence). V lost 5 bases, J lost 2 bases, and 5 bases stayed unmatched. CDR3 coding DNA: TGTGCCAGCAGTCAACTAGCGGGGGGTTTCACAGATACGCAGTATTTT. Translation gives CASSQLAGGFTDTQYF.

This clonotype was observed a single time. The chain couples TRBV5-4 to TRBJ2-5, with D perhaps TRBD1 (6 bases). The J call is uncertain, as TRBJ2-7 better fits the DNA end. Germline V lookup: CDR1 SGHNT, CDR2 YYREEE (reference sequence). CDR3 length equals 13 residues. CDR3 in DNA: TGTGCCAGCAGCCATCAGGGGTCCGGCGAGCAGTACTTC. This sequence encodes CASSHQGSGEQYF.

This clonotype appeared a single time. Just one base apart from a much larger clone, this may be a read error. V gene TRBV7-2 combines with J gene TRBJ2-7; TRBD2 matches at 11 bases. V shed 1 base, J shed 3 bases, and the junction held 2 bases outside the gene matches. The germline gives CDR1 SGHTA, CDR2 FQGNSA. The CDR3 is 15 residues long. The CDR3 loop reads CASSLGGLADYEQYF. CDR3 sequence (DNA): TGTGCCAGCAGCTTAGGGGGACTAGCGGACTACGAGCAGTACTTC.

This clonotype has a handful of counts. The V and J genes are TRBV20-1 and TRBJ2-7, with D uncertain. The ends were cut back, 0 bases at V and 9 bases at J, with 24 bases in the middle. Germline values: CDR1 DFQATT, CDR2 SNEGSKA (reference sequence). This CDR3 comprises 16 residues. The CDR3 DNA reads as TGCAGTGCTAGAGATCGAGTCTTACACCAGGCTTTCGGGCAGTACTTC. This encodes CSARDRVLHQAFGQYF.

The table lists this clonotype with a count of one. One junction end does not reproduce the germline sequence, and a read error may be involved. This chain's CDR3 is CTSSEALTGRQETQYF. Written as DNA, the CDR3 is TGTACCAGCAGTGAAGCGCTGACAGGGCGGCAAGAGACCCAGTACTTC. V is TRBV6-1 and J is TRBJ2-5; 7 bases line up with TRBD1. Germline CDR1 is MNHNS and CDR2 is SASEGT. The CDR3 consists of 16 residues.

The CDR3 DNA is TGTGCCAGCAGGACAGGGCTCTACGAGACCCAGTACTTC. Its protein is CASRTGLYETQYF. The chain links TRBV13 to TRBJ2-5, with TRBD1 identical over 7 bases. The CDR3 consists of 13 residues. The germline gives CDR1 PRHDT, CDR2 FYEKMQ (reference sequence). V shed 6 bases, J shed 5 bases, and the junction held 6 bases outside the gene matches.

The V gene is TRBV12-3 or TRBV12-4, the J gene TRBJ2-1; 11 bases are a match to TRBD2. This CDR3 comprises 21 residues. The V and J ends lost 10 bases and 3 bases, in that order; junction bases with no gene match: 26. CDR3 nucleotides: TGTGCCATAGCCCCGGGAGGGACTAGCGGACCTCCAGGAGGGTTCTACAATGAGCAGTTCTTC. This encodes CAIAPGGTSGPPGGFYNEQFF.

This clonotype has only a few counts. This sequence joins TRBV12-3 or TRBV12-4 and TRBJ2-7, with 8 bases that match TRBD2. Unmatched junction bases numbered 11, after V lost 7 bases and J lost 3 bases. There are 15 residues in the CDR3. CDR3 region: CASTPGGSGNYEQYF. The CDR3 DNA follows: TGTGCCAGCACCCCGGGGGGGTCTGGAAACTACGAGCAGTACTTC.

This chain uses TRBV12-3 or TRBV12-4 with TRBJ2-7; TRBD2 aligns across 11 bases. There are 15 residues in the CDR3. J was trimmed by 2 bases and V by 6 bases; bases with no gene match: 6. The CDR3 reads CASRPTSGSPYEQYF. DNA for the CDR3: TGTGCCAGCAGGCCTACTAGCGGGAGTCCCTACGAGCAGTACTTC.

The V gene is TRBV10-1, the J gene TRBJ2-1; D remains ambiguous. The germline gives CDR1 WNHNN, CDR2 SYGVQD (reference sequence). The V gene lost 8 bases and the J gene lost 10 bases, with 15 bases spanning the gap. CDR3 length: 12 amino acids. CDR3 DNA: TGCGCCAGCTATTCCCATGTAGGGGAGCAGTTCTTC. This gives the protein CASYSHVGEQFF.

The table lists this clonotype with a count of one. The CDR3 is CASSQGQAGVNYGYTF. The CDR3 nucleotides read TGTGCCAGCAGCCAAGGTCAGGCGGGGGTGAACTATGGCTACACCTTC. The V and J genes are TRBV3-1 and TRBJ1-2, with D possibly matching TRBD1 (5 bases). V lost 1 base, J lost 2 bases, and 14 bases lay in between. This CDR3 is 16 amino acids long. Germline-derived CDR1 and CDR2 are LGHDT and YNNKEL (reference sequence).

This clonotype has more than one count but fewer than ten. The gene calls are TRBV15 and TRBJ1-5, with TRBD1 identical over 10 bases. The V gene end was trimmed by 8 bases and the J gene end by 5 bases; junction bases not matched to a gene: 6. Germline CDR1 is LNHNV and CDR2 is YYDKDF (reference sequence). The CDR3 length is 14 residues. CDR3 amino acids: CATSPGQGDQPQHF. DNA of the CDR3: TGTGCCACCTCCCCCGGACAGGGGGATCAGCCCCAGCATTTT.

This clonotype occurred many times. The V call is TRBV4-1, the J call TRBJ2-7, with D unclear. From germline, CDR1 is MGHRA and CDR2 YSYEKL. V lost 0 bases and J lost 3, with 6 bases in between. The CDR3 runs 13 residues. DNA for the CDR3: TGCGCCAGCAGCCAAGAAAACTTCTACGAGCAGTACTTC. Amino acid sequence: CASSQENFYEQYF.

The rearrangement joins TRBV3-1 to TRBJ2-5; 8 nucleotides agree with TRBD2. The closer fit of TRBJ2-7 to the DNA end suggests the J call may be wrong. Germline CDR1 LGHDT, CDR2 YNNKEL (reference sequence). This CDR3 has 17 amino acids. CDR3 nucleotides: TGTGCCAGCAGCCAGACTACCTCGGGAGCGGGAGTGTACGAGCAGTACTTC. This sequence encodes CASSQTTSGAGVYEQYF.

Concerning this clonotype: A read error may be the cause here, since a much bigger clone is one base away. V gene TRBV29-1 combines with J gene TRBJ1-2; D perhaps matches TRBD1 (6 bases). Germline CDR1 reads SQVTM; CDR2 reads ANQGSEA. The CDR3 covers 15 residues. V lost 3 bases and J 3 bases, leaving 17 bases between the germline ends. The CDR3 region is CSVDIPETGDYGYTF. DNA for the CDR3: TGCAGCGTTGACATCCCCGAGACAGGAGACTATGGCTACACCTTC.

The genes are TRBV5-1 and TRBJ2-5; the D is unclear. The V end was cut by 0 bases, the J end by 0 bases, with 9 bases between. This CDR3 comprises 15 residues. The germline V gene encodes CDR1 SGHRS and CDR2 YFSETQ. The DNA for the CDR3 is TGCGCCAGCAGCTTGGCCAGACATAACCAAGAGACCCAGTACTTC. This translates into CASSLARHNQETQYF.